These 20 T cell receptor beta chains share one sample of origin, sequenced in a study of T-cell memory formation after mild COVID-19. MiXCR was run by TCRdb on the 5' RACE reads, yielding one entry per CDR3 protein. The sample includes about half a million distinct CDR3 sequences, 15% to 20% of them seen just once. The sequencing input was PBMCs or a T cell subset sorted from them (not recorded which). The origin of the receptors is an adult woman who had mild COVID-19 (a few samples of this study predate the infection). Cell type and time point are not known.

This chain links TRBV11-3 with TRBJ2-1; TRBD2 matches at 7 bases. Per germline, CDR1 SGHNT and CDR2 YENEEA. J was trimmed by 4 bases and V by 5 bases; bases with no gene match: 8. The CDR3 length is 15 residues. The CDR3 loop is CASSPGRVLYNEQFF. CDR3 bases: TGTGCCAGCAGCCCTGGGAGGGTCCTGTACAATGAGCAGTTCTTC. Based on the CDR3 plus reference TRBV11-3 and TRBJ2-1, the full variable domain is EAGVVQSPRYKIIEKKQPVAFWCNPISGHNTLYWYLQNLGQGPELLIRYENEEAVDDSQLPKDRFSAERLKGVDSTLKIQPAELGDSAVYLCASSPGRVLYNEQFFGPGTRLTVL.

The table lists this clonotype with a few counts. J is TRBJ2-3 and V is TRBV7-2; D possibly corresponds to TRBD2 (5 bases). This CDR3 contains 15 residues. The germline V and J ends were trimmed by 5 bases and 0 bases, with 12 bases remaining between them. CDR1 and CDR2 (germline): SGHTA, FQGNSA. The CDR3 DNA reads TGTGCCAGCAGCCGACTGGAGGACAGCACAGATACGCAGTATTTT. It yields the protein CASSRLEDSTDTQYF. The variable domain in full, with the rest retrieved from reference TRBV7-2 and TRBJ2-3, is GAGVSQSPSNKVTEKGKDVELRCDPISGHTALYWYRQSLGQGLEFLIYFQGNSAPDKSGLPSDRFSAERTGGSVSTLTIQRTQQEDSAVYLCASSRLEDSTDTQYFGPGTRLTVL.

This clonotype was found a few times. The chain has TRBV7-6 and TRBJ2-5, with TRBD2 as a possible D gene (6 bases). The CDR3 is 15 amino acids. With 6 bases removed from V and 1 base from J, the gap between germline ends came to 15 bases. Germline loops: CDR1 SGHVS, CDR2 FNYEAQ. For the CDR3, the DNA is TGTGCCAGCAGACCTCGGGGGACGTTCCAAGAGACCCAGTACTTC. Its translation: CASRPRGTFQETQYF.

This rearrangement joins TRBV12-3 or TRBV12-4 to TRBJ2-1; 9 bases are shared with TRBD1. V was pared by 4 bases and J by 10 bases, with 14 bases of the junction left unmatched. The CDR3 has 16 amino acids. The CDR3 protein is CASSSVQGAPWWEQFF. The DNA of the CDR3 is TGTGCCAGCAGTTCCGTACAGGGGGCTCCGTGGTGGGAGCAGTTCTTC.

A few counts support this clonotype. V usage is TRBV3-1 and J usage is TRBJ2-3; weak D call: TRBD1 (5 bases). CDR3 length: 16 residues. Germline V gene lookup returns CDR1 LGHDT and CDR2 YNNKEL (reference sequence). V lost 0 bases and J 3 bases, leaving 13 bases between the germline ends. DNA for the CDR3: TGTGCCAGCAGCCAAGAATGGGGCGGTGGGACAGATACGCAGTATTTT. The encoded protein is CASSQEWGGGTDTQYF.

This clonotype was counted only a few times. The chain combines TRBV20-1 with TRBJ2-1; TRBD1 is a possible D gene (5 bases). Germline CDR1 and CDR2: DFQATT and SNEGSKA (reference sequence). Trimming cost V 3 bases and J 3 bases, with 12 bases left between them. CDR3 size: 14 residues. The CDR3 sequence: CSARGEDSYNEQFF. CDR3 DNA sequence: TGCAGTGCTAGGGGCGAAGACAGCTACAATGAGCAGTTCTTC.

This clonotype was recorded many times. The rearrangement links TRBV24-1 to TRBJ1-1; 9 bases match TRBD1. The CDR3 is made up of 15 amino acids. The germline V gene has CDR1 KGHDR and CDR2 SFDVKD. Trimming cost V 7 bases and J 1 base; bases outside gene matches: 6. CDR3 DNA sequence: TGTGCCACCAGAGGACAGGGGCGGACGAACACTGAAGCTTTCTTT. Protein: CATRGQGRTNTEAFF.

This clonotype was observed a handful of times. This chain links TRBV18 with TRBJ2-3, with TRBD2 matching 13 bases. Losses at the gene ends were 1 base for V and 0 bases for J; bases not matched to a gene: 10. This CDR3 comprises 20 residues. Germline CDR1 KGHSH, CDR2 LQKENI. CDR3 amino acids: CASSPRGLAGAPVSTDTQYF. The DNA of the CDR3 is TGTGCCAGCTCACCACGAGGACTAGCGGGAGCCCCAGTTAGCACAGATACGCAGTATTTT.

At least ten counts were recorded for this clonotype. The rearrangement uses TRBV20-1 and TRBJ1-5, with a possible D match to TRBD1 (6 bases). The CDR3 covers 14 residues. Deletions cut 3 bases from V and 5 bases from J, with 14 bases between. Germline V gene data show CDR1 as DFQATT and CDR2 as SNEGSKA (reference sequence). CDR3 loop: CSASPSGDYQPQHF. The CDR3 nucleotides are TGCAGTGCTAGTCCCTCAGGGGACTATCAGCCCCAGCATTTT.

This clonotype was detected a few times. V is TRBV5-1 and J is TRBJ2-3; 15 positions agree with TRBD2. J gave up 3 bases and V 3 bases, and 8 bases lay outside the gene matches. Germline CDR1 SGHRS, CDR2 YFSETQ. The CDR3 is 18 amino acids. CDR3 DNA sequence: TGCGCCAGCAGCTCCGGACTAGCGGGAGGGCCTAAGACAGATACGCAGTATTTT. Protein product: CASSSGLAGGPKTDTQYF.

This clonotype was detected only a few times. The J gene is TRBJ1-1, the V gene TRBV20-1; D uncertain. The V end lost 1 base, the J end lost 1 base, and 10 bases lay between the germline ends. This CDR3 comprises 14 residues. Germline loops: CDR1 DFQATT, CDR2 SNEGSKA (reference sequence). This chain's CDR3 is CSARVGSPNTEAFF. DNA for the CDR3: TGCAGTGCTAGAGTCGGGAGTCCGAACACTGAAGCTTTCTTT.

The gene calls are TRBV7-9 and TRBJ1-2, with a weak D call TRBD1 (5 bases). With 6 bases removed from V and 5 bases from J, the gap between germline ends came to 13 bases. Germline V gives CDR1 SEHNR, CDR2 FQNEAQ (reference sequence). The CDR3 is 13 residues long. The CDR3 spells CASSSGQTYGYTF. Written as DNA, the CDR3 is TGTGCCAGCAGTTCCGGACAAACATATGGCTACACCTTC.

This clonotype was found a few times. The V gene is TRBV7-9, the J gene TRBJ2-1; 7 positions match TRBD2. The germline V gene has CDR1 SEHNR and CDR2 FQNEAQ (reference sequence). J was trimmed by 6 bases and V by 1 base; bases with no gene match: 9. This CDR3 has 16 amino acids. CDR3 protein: CASSLGGGTNSNEQFF. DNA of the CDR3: TGTGCCAGCAGCTTAGGGGGCGGGACTAACTCCAATGAGCAGTTCTTC.

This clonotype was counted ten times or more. This CDR3 reads CASSPGVQETQYF. Written as DNA, the CDR3 is TGTGCCAGCAGCCCAGGGGTTCAAGAGACCCAGTACTTC. This sequence joins TRBV18 and TRBJ2-5, with a weak D call TRBD1 (6 bases). Deletions cut 8 bases from V and 2 bases from J, with 12 bases between. Germline V gene lookup returns CDR1 KGHSH and CDR2 LQKENI. The CDR3 extends over 13 amino acids.

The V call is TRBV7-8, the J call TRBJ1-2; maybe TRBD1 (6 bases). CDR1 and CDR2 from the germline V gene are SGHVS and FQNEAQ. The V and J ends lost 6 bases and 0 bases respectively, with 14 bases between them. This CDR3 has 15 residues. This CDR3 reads CASRQSGVTNYGYTF. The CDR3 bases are TGTGCCAGCAGACAGTCAGGGGTGACTAACTATGGCTACACCTTC.

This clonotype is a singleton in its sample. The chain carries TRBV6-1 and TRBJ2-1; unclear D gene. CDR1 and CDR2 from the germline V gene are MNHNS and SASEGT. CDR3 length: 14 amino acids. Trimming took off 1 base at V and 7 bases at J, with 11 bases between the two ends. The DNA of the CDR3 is TGTGCCAGCAGTGAAGAGAGATCGAGGAATGAGCAGTTCTTC. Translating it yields CASSEERSRNEQFF.

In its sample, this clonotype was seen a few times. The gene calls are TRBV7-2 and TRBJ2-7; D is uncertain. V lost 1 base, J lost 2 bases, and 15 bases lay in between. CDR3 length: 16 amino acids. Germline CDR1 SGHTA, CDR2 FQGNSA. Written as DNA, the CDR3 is TGTGCCAGCAGCTTAGATCTTGGCGGCCTGGCCTACGAGCAGTACTTC. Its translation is CASSLDLGGLAYEQYF.

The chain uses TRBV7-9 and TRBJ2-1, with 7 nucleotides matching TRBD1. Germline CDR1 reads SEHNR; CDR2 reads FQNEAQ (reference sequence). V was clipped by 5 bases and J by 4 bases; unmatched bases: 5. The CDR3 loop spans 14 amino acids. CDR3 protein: CASSISGQYNEQFF. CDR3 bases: TGTGCCAGCAGCATATCGGGACAGTACAATGAGCAGTTCTTC. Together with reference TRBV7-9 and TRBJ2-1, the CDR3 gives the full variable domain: DTGVSQNPRHKITKRGQNVTFRCDPISEHNRLYWYRQTLGQGPEFLTYFQNEAQLEKSRLLSDRFSAERPKGSFSTLEIQRTEQGDSAMYLCASSISGQYNEQFFGPGTRLTVL.

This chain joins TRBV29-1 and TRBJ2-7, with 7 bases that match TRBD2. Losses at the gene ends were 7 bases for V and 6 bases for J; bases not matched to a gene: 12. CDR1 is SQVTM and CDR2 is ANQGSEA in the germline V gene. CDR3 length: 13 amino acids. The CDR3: CSEFGGTFFEQYF. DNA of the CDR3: TGCAGCGAATTCGGGGGGACGTTTTTCGAGCAGTACTTC.

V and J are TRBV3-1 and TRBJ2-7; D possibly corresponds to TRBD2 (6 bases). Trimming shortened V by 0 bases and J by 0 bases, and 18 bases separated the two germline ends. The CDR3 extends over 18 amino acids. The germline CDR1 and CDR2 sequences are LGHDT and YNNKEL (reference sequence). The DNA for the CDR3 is TGTGCCAGCAGCCAAGAGGCGGCCGTGCTAGCGCCCTCCTACGAGCAGTACTTC. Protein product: CASSQEAAVLAPSYEQYF.